This is a list of T cell receptor beta chains from one sample in a study of blood T cell repertoires in COVID-19. Sequencing used immunoSEQ multiplex PCR; TCRdb keeps in-frame clones, though not all of them. Of about 95,000 clones listed, over 75% were seen once; the top ten hold 17%. Sequencing used peripheral blood. These TCRs come from a human donor in a cohort sampled during active COVID-19. CDR3s include the opening cysteine and the closing phenylalanine or tryptophan. D genes are given only for firm matches. Rows may omit the clone size; those that give it use once, few, many or a size class.

D: .
J: TRBJ2-5
size: .
V: TRBV2
CDR3: CASSWTEETQYF
DNA: TGTGCCAGCAGCTGGACAGAAGAGACCCAGTACTTC

D: .
J: TRBJ1-2
size: .
V: TRBV4-1
CDR3: CASRARTGSGYGYTF
DNA: TGCGCCAGCCGCGCCCGAACGGGGTCCGGCTATGGCTACACCTTC

D: TRBD1
J: TRBJ1-1
size: .
V: TRBV7-3
CDR3: CASSLTRDRGGEAFF
DNA: TGTGCCAGCAGCTTAACAAGGGACAGGGGTGGTGAAGCTTTCTTT

D: .
J: TRBJ2-2
size: .
V: TRBV7-2
CDR3: CASSPQGMELFF
DNA: TGTGCCAGCAGCCCCCAGGGAATGGAGCTGTTTTTT

D: TRBD2
J: TRBJ2-1
size: .
V: TRBV5-1
CDR3: CASSPLAGGPNEQFF
DNA: TGCGCCAGCAGCCCACTAGCGGGGGGGCCCAATGAGCAGTTCTTC

D: .
J: TRBJ2-7
size: .
V: TRBV5-5
CDR3: CASSWGADEQYF
DNA: TGTGCCAGCAGCTGGGGAGCAGACGAGCAGTACTTC

D: .
J: TRBJ2-1
size: .
V: TRBV5-1
CDR3: CASSLLQTTNEQFF
DNA: TGCGCCAGCAGCTTGCTACAGACGACCAATGAGCAGTTCTTC

D: TRBD2
J: TRBJ2-7
size: few
V: TRBV10-1
CDR3: CASSESEIAGTYEQYF
DNA: TGCGCCAGCAGTGAGTCGGAAATAGCGGGGACCTACGAGCAGTACTTC

D: .
J: TRBJ1-1
size: .
V: TRBV6-1
CDR3: CASSETLYRNTEAFF
DNA: TGTGCCAGCAGTGAAACTCTCTACCGAAACACTGAAGCTTTCTTT

D: TRBD1
J: TRBJ1-1
size: .
V: TRBV11-2
CDR3: CASSQTGRNTEAFF
DNA: TGTGCCAGCAGTCAGACAGGGCGGAACACTGAAGCTTTCTTT

D: TRBD1
J: TRBJ1-4
size: .
V: TRBV28
CDR3: CASSSRDRGWEKLFF
DNA: TGTGCCAGCAGTTCCCGGGACAGGGGTTGGGAAAAACTGTTTTTT

D: TRBD2
J: TRBJ2-1
size: .
V: TRBV7-6
CDR3: CASSRSSGGARSYNEQFF
DNA: TGTGCCAGCAGCCGTAGTAGCGGGGGGGCCAGGTCCTACAATGAGCAGTTCTTC

D: TRBD2
J: TRBJ2-3
size: .
V: TRBV7-3
CDR3: CASSAGTSRTDTQYF
DNA: TGTGCCAGCAGCGCCGGGACTAGCCGGACAGATACGCAGTATTTT

D: .
J: TRBJ2-3
size: .
V: TRBV24-1
CDR3: CATSVSDTQYF
DNA: TGTGCCACCAGCGTCTCAGATACGCAGTATTTT

D: TRBD1
J: TRBJ2-2
size: .
V: TRBV5-1
CDR3: CASSLVAGGPTGELFF
DNA: TGCGCCAGCAGCTTGGTGGCAGGGGGCCCCACCGGGGAGCTGTTTTTT

D: .
J: TRBJ1-1
size: few
V: TRBV12-3/TRBV12-4
CDR3: CASSPLINTEAFF
DNA: TGTGCCAGCAGCCCTCTAATTAACACTGAAGCTTTCTTT

D: .
J: TRBJ2-2
size: .
V: TRBV2
CDR3: CASSVSSRNTGELFF
DNA: TGTGCCAGCAGTGTCTCTAGCAGGAACACCGGGGAGCTGTTTTTT

D: .
J: TRBJ2-3
size: .
V: TRBV30
CDR3: CAWSVRGAGTDTQYF
DNA: TGTGCCTGGAGTGTACGCGGGGCTGGCACAGATACGCAGTATTTT

D: .
J: TRBJ1-1
size: .
V: TRBV5-6
CDR3: CASSRRGIHTEAFF
DNA: TGTGCCAGCAGCCGGAGAGGGATACACACTGAAGCTTTCTTT

D: .
J: TRBJ2-1
size: .
V: TRBV9
CDR3: CASSVTDRGGHEQFF
DNA: TGTGCCAGCAGCGTCACCGACAGAGGCGGACATGAGCAGTTCTTC

D: TRBD2
J: TRBJ2-5
size: .
V: TRBV7-9
CDR3: CASGLERGGRETQYF
DNA: TGTGCCAGCGGCCTGGAGCGGGGGGGCCGAGAGACCCAGTACTTC

D: .
J: TRBJ2-1
size: .
V: TRBV12-3/TRBV12-4
CDR3: CASSLVGGVEQFF
DNA: TGTGCCAGCAGTTTAGTGGGCGGGGTTGAGCAGTTCTTC

D: TRBD2
J: TRBJ2-3
size: .
V: TRBV10-3
CDR3: CAISDITSGTDTQYF
DNA: TGTGCCATCAGTGATATAACTAGCGGAACAGATACGCAGTATTTT

D: .
J: TRBJ1-4
size: .
V: TRBV7-2
CDR3: CASSLVGSEKLFF
DNA: TGTGCCAGCAGCTTAGTAGGGAGTGAAAAACTGTTTTTT

D: .
J: TRBJ1-3
size: few
V: TRBV3-1/TRBV3-2
CDR3: CASSQSGAYSGNTIYF
DNA: TGTGCCAGCAGCCAATCAGGGGCCTACTCTGGAAACACCATATATTTT

D: .
J: TRBJ2-2
size: .
V: TRBV11-2
CDR3: CASSPIRTGELFF
DNA: TGTGCCAGCAGCCCAATTAGAACCGGGGAGCTGTTTTTT

D: .
J: TRBJ1-2
size: .
V: TRBV7-8
CDR3: CASSPQDSGGYTF
DNA: TGTGCCAGCAGCCCACAGGATTCGGGTGGCTACACCTTC

D: .
J: TRBJ2-3
size: .
V: TRBV6-5
CDR3: CASNIAGGDTQYF
DNA: TGTGCCAGCAATATAGCAGGGGGGGATACGCAGTATTTT

D: TRBD1
J: TRBJ1-1
size: few
V: TRBV11-1
CDR3: CASTWGQGATGIEAFF
DNA: TGTGCCAGCACATGGGGACAGGGGGCTACGGGGATTGAAGCTTTCTTT

D: .
J: TRBJ1-5
size: .
V: TRBV13
CDR3: CASSLYGTGKNQPQHF
DNA: TGTGCCAGCAGCTTATATGGCACAGGGAAAAATCAGCCCCAGCATTTT

D: .
J: TRBJ2-7
size: few
V: TRBV27
CDR3: CASSFTAQGRVYEQYF
DNA: TGTGCCAGCAGTTTTACGGCGCAGGGGAGGGTCTACGAGCAGTACTTC

D: .
J: TRBJ1-5
size: .
V: TRBV7-9
CDR3: CASSSVNQPQHF
DNA: TGTGCCAGCAGCTCCGTAAATCAGCCCCAGCATTTT

D: .
J: TRBJ1-1
size: .
V: TRBV11-2
CDR3: CASARQVTGTEAFF
DNA: TGTGCCAGCGCAAGACAGGTAACGGGCACTGAAGCTTTCTTT

D: .
J: TRBJ2-4
size: .
V: TRBV3-1/TRBV3-2
CDR3: CASSQDRRPGGVIQYF
DNA: TGTGCCAGCAGCCAAGATCGGCGGCCCGGGGGTGTCATTCAGTACTTC

D: .
J: TRBJ2-7
size: .
V: TRBV6-5
CDR3: CASSYSRDYEQYF
DNA: TGTGCCAGCAGTTACTCCAGGGACTACGAGCAGTACTTC

D: .
J: TRBJ1-2
size: .
V: TRBV7-8
CDR3: CASSLVGGDYGYTF
DNA: TGTGCCAGCAGCTTAGTTGGGGGCGACTATGGCTACACCTTC

D: .
J: TRBJ2-7
size: .
V: TRBV5-5
CDR3: CASSLWGREQYF
DNA: TGTGCCAGCAGCTTGTGGGGGCGCGAGCAGTACTTC